The 28 T cell receptor beta chains given below trace back to one sample, sequenced in a study of cytomegalovirus exposure and HLA in healthy donors. It was with 60 Vbeta and 13 Jbeta primers that the PCR ran. The table came from immunoSEQ multiplex PCR; TCRdb's copy has only in-frame clones and leaves some out. The data contain roughly 110,000 clones, roughly 80% of them seen just once; the ten biggest clones take up 2.5%. The source material was PBMCs. The receptors originated from a man aged 40-49 years in good health and CMV-seronegative.

In its sample, this clone was seen once. This chain joins TRBV5-5 and TRBJ1-6, with 7 bases that match TRBD1. V was pared by 0 bases and J by 10 bases, with 4 bases of the junction left unmatched. The CDR3 has 14 residues. In germline, CDR1 is SGHKS, CDR2 YYEKEE (reference sequence). In nucleotides, the CDR3 is TGTGCCAGCAGCTTGGGACAGGGAGTATCACCCCTCCACTTT. It specifies CASSLGQGVSPLHF. Full variable domain (remainder filled in from reference TRBV5-5 and TRBJ1-6): DAGVTQSPTHLIKTRGQQVTLRCSPISGHKSVSWYQQVLGQGPQFIFQYYEKEERGRGNFPDRFSARQFPNYSSELNVNALLLGDSALYLCASSLGQGVSPLHFGNGTRLTVT.

The chain uses TRBV6-5 and TRBJ2-5; possible D gene TRBD1, 5 bases. The germline V gene encodes CDR1 MNHEY and CDR2 SVGAGI. Trimming stripped 0 bases from V and 7 bases from J, with 12 bases between. The CDR3 length is 14 residues. CDR3 nucleotide sequence: TGTGCCAGCAGTTACTCTCAGGGTACGGGGACCCAGTACTTC. It encodes CASSYSQGTGTQYF.

The CDR3 region has the DNA TGTGCCAGCAGCTTACAGGACAGGGAGCAGTTCTTC. Translated, it gives CASSLQDREQFF. The chain employs TRBV11-2 and TRBJ2-1, with 7 bases aligning to TRBD1. There are 12 residues in the CDR3. Germline assignment: CDR1 SGHAT and CDR2 FQNNGV. The trim removed 2 bases at V and 10 bases at J, leaving 2 bases unmatched.

The V call is TRBV19, the J call TRBJ2-1; 11 bases line up with TRBD2. Unmatched junction bases numbered 10, after V lost 4 bases and J lost 5 bases. Germline V gene data show CDR1 as LNHDA and CDR2 as SQIVND (reference sequence). CDR3 length equals 17 residues. The CDR3 region is CASSSPSLAGGHNEQFF. The CDR3 DNA is TGTGCCAGTAGTAGCCCCAGTCTAGCGGGGGGACACAATGAGCAGTTCTTC.

This rearrangement joins TRBV10-2 to TRBJ2-3; weak D call: TRBD1 (5 bases). CDR1 is WSHSY and CDR2 is SAAADI in the germline V gene. Trimming shortened V by 6 bases and J by 6 bases, and 19 bases separated the two germline ends. CDR3 length: 15 residues. The DNA for the CDR3 is TGCGCCAGCAGGGCCCATGACAGCGCCGAGGATACGCAGTATTTT. Encoded protein: CASRAHDSAEDTQYF.

This clone was observed a single time. An end of the junction differs from the germline gene, which may be a read error. The V and J genes are TRBV2 and TRBJ2-3; D is undetermined. The CDR3 totals 17 residues. Looked up from germline, CDR1 is SNHLY and CDR2 is FYNNEI. CDR3 bases: TGTGCCAGCAGGGAAGGTCCGGGTAGGATTTTCACAGATACGCAGTATTTT. This gives the protein CASREGPGRIFTDTQYF.

The chain combines TRBV18 with TRBJ1-1; D remains unclear. V dropped 10 bases and J dropped 0 bases, with 12 bases sitting between them. Germline V lookup: CDR1 KGHSH, CDR2 LQKENI. CDR3 length: 13 amino acids. The CDR3 DNA reads as TGTGCCACCTCCCGGGATATGAACACTGAAGCTTTCTTT. The encoded protein is CATSRDMNTEAFF.

This chain links TRBV6-1 with TRBJ2-7; D may be TRBD2 (7 bases). The V gene lost 2 bases and the J gene lost 6 bases, with 17 bases spanning the gap. Germline loops: CDR1 MNHNS, CDR2 SASEGT. CDR3 length: 15 amino acids. As DNA, the CDR3 is TGTGCCAGCAGTGAATTGGGCGGGGGCCTCTCCGAGCAGTACTTC. Protein sequence: CASSELGGGLSEQYF.

The chain couples TRBV5-6 to TRBJ2-5; D possibly corresponds to TRBD1 (6 bases). The better agreement between TRBJ2-7 and the DNA end casts doubt on the J call. The CDR3 runs to 13 residues. Germline V CDR1 and CDR2: SGHDT, YYEEEE. The CDR3: CASSAGTNYEQYF. The CDR3 DNA sequence: TGTGCCAGCAGCGCTGGGACAAACTACGAGCAGTACTTC.

V gene TRBV2 combines with J gene TRBJ1-6, with TRBD1 as a possible D gene (6 bases). This CDR3 has 16 residues. Germline CDR1 is SNHLY and CDR2 is FYNNEI. V dropped 6 bases and J dropped 7 bases, with 19 bases sitting between them. DNA of the CDR3: TGTGCCAGCAGGGTAGGGGGTCCCGAGGGAAATTCACCCCTCCACTTT. This gives the protein CASRVGGPEGNSPLHF.

In DNA form, the CDR3 reads TGTGCCAGCAGCTTGGGCGGTAGGAGCGCTAACTATGGCTACACCTTC. Translated: CASSLGGRSANYGYTF. The J gene is TRBJ1-2, the V gene TRBV5-6; D is uncertain. V gave up 0 bases and J gave up 0 bases, with 12 bases separating them. Looked up from germline, CDR1 is SGHDT and CDR2 is YYEEEE. CDR3 length equals 16 residues.

This clone has just a few counts. The chain has TRBV9 and TRBJ2-3; 14 nucleotides align to TRBD2. This CDR3 has 15 residues. CDR1 and CDR2 from the germline V gene are SGDLS and YYNGEE. The V gene end was trimmed by 4 bases and the J gene end by 7 bases; junction bases not matched to a gene: 5. The CDR3 reads CASSWTSGGQNTQYF. DNA of the CDR3: TGTGCCAGCAGCTGGACTAGCGGGGGGCAAAATACGCAGTATTTT. The variable domain in full, with the rest retrieved from reference TRBV9 and TRBJ2-3, is DSGVTQTPKHLITATGQRVTLRCSPRSGDLSVYWYQQSLDQGLQFLIQYYNGEERAKGNILERFSAQQFPDLHSELNLSSLELGDSALYFCASSWTSGGQNTQYFGPGTRLTVL.

The CDR3 DNA is TGCGCCAGCAGCACCCGGACAGGCTCCTACGAGCAGTACTTC. This sequence encodes CASSTRTGSYEQYF. V usage is TRBV4-1 and J usage is TRBJ2-7; TRBD1 aligns across 7 bases. Germline assignment: CDR1 MGHRA and CDR2 YSYEKL. The CDR3 runs to 14 residues. Losses at the gene ends were 5 bases for V and 0 bases for J; bases not matched to a gene: 4.

This clone was picked up a small number of times. The chain is built from TRBV7-9 and TRBJ1-2; TRBD1 might be the D (6 bases). This CDR3 region has 12 residues. Trimming stripped 5 bases from V and 7 bases from J, with 11 bases between. CDR1 is SEHNR, CDR2 FQNEAQ, per germline (reference sequence). The CDR3 DNA is TGTGCCAGCAGCCCGACAGGTTTTGGCTACACCTTC. As protein: CASSPTGFGYTF.

This clone has a single count. CDR3 protein: CASSTGTGAGSYNSPLHF. As DNA, the CDR3 is TGTGCCAGCAGCACCGGGACAGGGGCGGGCTCCTATAATTCACCCCTCCACTTT. The genes are TRBV5-5 and TRBJ1-6; TRBD1 aligns across 10 bases. The CDR3 covers 18 residues. Trimming at V came to 4 bases and at J to 0 bases, leaving 7 bases not matched to a gene. Per the germline V gene, CDR1 is SGHKS and CDR2 is YYEKEE (reference sequence). The entire variable domain, with the rest obtained from reference TRBV5-5 and TRBJ1-6, is as follows: DAGVTQSPTHLIKTRGQQVTLRCSPISGHKSVSWYQQVLGQGPQFIFQYYEKEERGRGNFPDRFSARQFPNYSSELNVNALLLGDSALYLCASSTGTGAGSYNSPLHFGNGTRLTVT.

The chain carries TRBV13 and TRBJ1-6, with 7 bases identical to TRBD1. The CDR3 totals 15 residues. V was clipped by 4 bases and J by 6 bases; unmatched bases: 6. Germline V gene sequence: CDR1 PRHDT, CDR2 FYEKMQ (reference sequence). The CDR3: CASSSYRDSNSPLHF. CDR3 nucleotides: TGTGCCAGCAGCTCGTACCGGGACAGTAATTCACCCCTCCACTTT.

This clone was observed a single time. This chain links TRBV6-6 with TRBJ2-5, with D possibly matching TRBD2 (5 bases). V shed 7 bases and J shed 5 bases, with 17 bases lying between them. Germline V gives CDR1 MNHNY, CDR2 SVGAGI (reference sequence). This CDR3 is built from 14 residues. CDR3 loop: CASTRSGSGETQYF. CDR3 nucleotides: TGTGCCAGCACCCGTAGTGGGAGTGGGGAGACCCAGTACTTC.

This clone was detected a few times. The chain recombines TRBV19 with TRBJ2-1; TRBD2 aligns across 8 bases. The germline V gene has CDR1 LNHDA and CDR2 SQIVND (reference sequence). Trimming removed 3 bases from V and 1 base from J; junction bases left unmatched: 2. The CDR3 runs to 15 residues. The CDR3 DNA reads TGTGCCAGTAGTATTAGCGGGGCTTCCTACAATGAGCAGTTCTTC. Protein sequence: CASSISGASYNEQFF.

Here the CDR3 reads CASSPRQQNTEAFF. CDR3 DNA sequence: TGTGCCAGCTCACCGAGGCAGCAGAACACTGAAGCTTTCTTT. The J gene is TRBJ1-1, the V gene TRBV18, with unresolved D. Trimming pared 3 bases from V and 1 base from J, leaving 9 bases between. Germline lookup yields CDR1 KGHSH and CDR2 LQKENI. CDR3 length equals 14 residues.

The rearrangement joins TRBV5-1 to TRBJ1-2; D is undetermined. There are 14 residues in the CDR3. CDR1 is SGHRS, CDR2 YFSETQ, per germline. Trimming stripped 1 base from V and 7 bases from J, with 14 bases between. This CDR3 is CASSLTGVAIGYTF. CDR3 coding DNA: TGCGCCAGCAGCTTGACGGGAGTAGCCATTGGCTACACCTTC.

The chain has TRBV7-2 and TRBJ2-6, with 15 bases lining up with TRBD2. J was trimmed by 3 bases and V by 5 bases; bases with no gene match: 2. Germline V lookup: CDR1 SGHTA, CDR2 FQGNSA. The CDR3 sequence is 17 residues long. DNA of the CDR3: TGTGCCAGCAGCCAGGGACTAGCGGGGGGTGGGGCCAACGTCCTGACTTTC. This gives the protein CASSQGLAGGGANVLTF.

This clone was counted only a few times. The rearrangement uses TRBV29-1 and TRBJ1-3; no firm D call. Germline CDR1 reads SQVTM; CDR2 reads ANQGSEA. The V and J ends lost 8 bases and 1 base respectively, with 12 bases between them. The CDR3 sequence is 13 residues long. CDR3 coding DNA: TGCAGCATCAAGCCGGGGTCTGGAAACACCATATATTTT. It specifies CSIKPGSGNTIYF.

The gene calls are TRBV6-6 and TRBJ2-3; TRBD2 agrees at 10 bases. J lost 2 bases, V lost 5 bases, and 1 base had no gene match. This CDR3 contains 14 residues. Germline CDR1 and CDR2: MNHNY and SVGAGI (reference sequence). The CDR3 region is CASSLAGDTDTQYF. As DNA, the CDR3 is TGTGCCAGCAGTCTAGCGGGGGACACAGATACGCAGTATTTT.

This rearrangement joins TRBV6-5 to TRBJ2-5; TRBD2 aligns across 10 bases. The CDR3 spans 15 residues. V lost 7 bases and J lost 2; bases outside the gene matches: 7. The germline V gene has CDR1 MNHEY and CDR2 SVGAGI. CDR3 nucleotides: TGTGCCAGCACTGGGCTAGCGGGGGTGCAAGAGACCCAGTACTTC. Residues: CASTGLAGVQETQYF.

The chain recombines TRBV27 with TRBJ2-5, with D possibly TRBD2 on 7 matching bases. Germline values: CDR1 MNHEY, CDR2 SMNVEV (reference sequence). This CDR3 region has 18 residues. V lost 5 bases, J lost 6 bases, and 28 bases lay in between. CDR3 in amino acids: CASSQSYAGEWGRKTQYF. DNA for the CDR3: TGTGCCAGCAGTCAATCCTACGCGGGGGAATGGGGGCGCAAGACCCAGTACTTC.

The J gene is TRBJ1-2, the V gene TRBV6-5; D is ambiguous. V dropped 5 bases and J dropped 0 bases, with 7 bases sitting between them. From germline, CDR1 is MNHEY and CDR2 SVGAGI. The length of the CDR3 is 13 residues. For the CDR3, the DNA is TGTGCCAGCAGTCCCGGGACTAACTATGGCTACACCTTC. Residues: CASSPGTNYGYTF.

The J gene is TRBJ1-5, the V gene TRBV29-1, with TRBD1 matching over 7 bases. This CDR3 is 13 amino acids long. Losses at the gene ends were 5 bases for V and 2 bases for J; bases not matched to a gene: 3. Germline assignment: CDR1 SQVTM and CDR2 ANQGSEA. CDR3 loop: CSVRTGGNQPQHF. CDR3 DNA sequence: TGCAGCGTTAGGACAGGAGGCAATCAGCCCCAGCATTTT.

The DNA for the CDR3 is TGTGCCATCAGTACCGGGACAGGGGATGAGCAGTTCTTC. It encodes CAISTGTGDEQFF. This chain connects TRBV10-3 to TRBJ2-1; 10 bases align to TRBD1. V lost 5 bases to trimming and J lost 8 bases; unmatched junction nucleotides: 3. The CDR3 length is 13 residues. Per the germline V gene, CDR1 is ENHRY and CDR2 is SYGVKD.